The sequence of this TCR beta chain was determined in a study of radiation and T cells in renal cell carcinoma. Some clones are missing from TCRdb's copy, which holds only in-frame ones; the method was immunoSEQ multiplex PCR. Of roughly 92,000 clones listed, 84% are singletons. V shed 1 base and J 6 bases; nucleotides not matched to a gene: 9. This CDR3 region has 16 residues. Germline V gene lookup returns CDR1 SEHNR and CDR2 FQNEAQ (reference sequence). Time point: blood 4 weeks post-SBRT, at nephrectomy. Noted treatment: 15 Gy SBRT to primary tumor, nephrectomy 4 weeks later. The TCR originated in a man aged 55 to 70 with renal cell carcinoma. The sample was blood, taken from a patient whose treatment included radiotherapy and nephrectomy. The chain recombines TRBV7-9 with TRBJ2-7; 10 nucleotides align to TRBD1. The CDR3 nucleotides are TGTGCCAGCAGCTTAGTACTCGGGACAGGGGCTGCCGAGCAGTACTTC. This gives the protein CASSLVLGTGAAEQYF.